This TCR beta chain comes out of a study of blood T cells in healthy people across ages. Sample-barcoded 5' priming and a J-beta primer mix drove a second PCR of 7 to 11 cycles. TCRdb used MiXCR to reprocess the 5' RACE reads, holding one entry per CDR3 protein. Here the sample spans around 1,000,000 distinct CDR3 sequences, under 30% being singletons. With 6 bases removed from V and 7 bases from J, the gap between germline ends came to 7 bases. This CDR3 is built from 11 residues. The germline V gene has CDR1 SNHLY and CDR2 FYNNEI. This clonotype was detected a few times. The data also belong to a second study, concerning T cells of mothers and their children. That work states: A second PCR was performed with the M1S primer. This primer added sample barcodes and 2-4 random nucleotides.

Sequenced material: blood. The chain carries TRBV2 and TRBJ2-1; the D is unclear. This clonotype was obtained from a girl aged 2-10 years in good health. CDR3 residues: CASRGWNEQFF. CDR3 nucleotide sequence: TGTGCCAGCAGAGGGTGGAATGAGCAGTTCTTC.